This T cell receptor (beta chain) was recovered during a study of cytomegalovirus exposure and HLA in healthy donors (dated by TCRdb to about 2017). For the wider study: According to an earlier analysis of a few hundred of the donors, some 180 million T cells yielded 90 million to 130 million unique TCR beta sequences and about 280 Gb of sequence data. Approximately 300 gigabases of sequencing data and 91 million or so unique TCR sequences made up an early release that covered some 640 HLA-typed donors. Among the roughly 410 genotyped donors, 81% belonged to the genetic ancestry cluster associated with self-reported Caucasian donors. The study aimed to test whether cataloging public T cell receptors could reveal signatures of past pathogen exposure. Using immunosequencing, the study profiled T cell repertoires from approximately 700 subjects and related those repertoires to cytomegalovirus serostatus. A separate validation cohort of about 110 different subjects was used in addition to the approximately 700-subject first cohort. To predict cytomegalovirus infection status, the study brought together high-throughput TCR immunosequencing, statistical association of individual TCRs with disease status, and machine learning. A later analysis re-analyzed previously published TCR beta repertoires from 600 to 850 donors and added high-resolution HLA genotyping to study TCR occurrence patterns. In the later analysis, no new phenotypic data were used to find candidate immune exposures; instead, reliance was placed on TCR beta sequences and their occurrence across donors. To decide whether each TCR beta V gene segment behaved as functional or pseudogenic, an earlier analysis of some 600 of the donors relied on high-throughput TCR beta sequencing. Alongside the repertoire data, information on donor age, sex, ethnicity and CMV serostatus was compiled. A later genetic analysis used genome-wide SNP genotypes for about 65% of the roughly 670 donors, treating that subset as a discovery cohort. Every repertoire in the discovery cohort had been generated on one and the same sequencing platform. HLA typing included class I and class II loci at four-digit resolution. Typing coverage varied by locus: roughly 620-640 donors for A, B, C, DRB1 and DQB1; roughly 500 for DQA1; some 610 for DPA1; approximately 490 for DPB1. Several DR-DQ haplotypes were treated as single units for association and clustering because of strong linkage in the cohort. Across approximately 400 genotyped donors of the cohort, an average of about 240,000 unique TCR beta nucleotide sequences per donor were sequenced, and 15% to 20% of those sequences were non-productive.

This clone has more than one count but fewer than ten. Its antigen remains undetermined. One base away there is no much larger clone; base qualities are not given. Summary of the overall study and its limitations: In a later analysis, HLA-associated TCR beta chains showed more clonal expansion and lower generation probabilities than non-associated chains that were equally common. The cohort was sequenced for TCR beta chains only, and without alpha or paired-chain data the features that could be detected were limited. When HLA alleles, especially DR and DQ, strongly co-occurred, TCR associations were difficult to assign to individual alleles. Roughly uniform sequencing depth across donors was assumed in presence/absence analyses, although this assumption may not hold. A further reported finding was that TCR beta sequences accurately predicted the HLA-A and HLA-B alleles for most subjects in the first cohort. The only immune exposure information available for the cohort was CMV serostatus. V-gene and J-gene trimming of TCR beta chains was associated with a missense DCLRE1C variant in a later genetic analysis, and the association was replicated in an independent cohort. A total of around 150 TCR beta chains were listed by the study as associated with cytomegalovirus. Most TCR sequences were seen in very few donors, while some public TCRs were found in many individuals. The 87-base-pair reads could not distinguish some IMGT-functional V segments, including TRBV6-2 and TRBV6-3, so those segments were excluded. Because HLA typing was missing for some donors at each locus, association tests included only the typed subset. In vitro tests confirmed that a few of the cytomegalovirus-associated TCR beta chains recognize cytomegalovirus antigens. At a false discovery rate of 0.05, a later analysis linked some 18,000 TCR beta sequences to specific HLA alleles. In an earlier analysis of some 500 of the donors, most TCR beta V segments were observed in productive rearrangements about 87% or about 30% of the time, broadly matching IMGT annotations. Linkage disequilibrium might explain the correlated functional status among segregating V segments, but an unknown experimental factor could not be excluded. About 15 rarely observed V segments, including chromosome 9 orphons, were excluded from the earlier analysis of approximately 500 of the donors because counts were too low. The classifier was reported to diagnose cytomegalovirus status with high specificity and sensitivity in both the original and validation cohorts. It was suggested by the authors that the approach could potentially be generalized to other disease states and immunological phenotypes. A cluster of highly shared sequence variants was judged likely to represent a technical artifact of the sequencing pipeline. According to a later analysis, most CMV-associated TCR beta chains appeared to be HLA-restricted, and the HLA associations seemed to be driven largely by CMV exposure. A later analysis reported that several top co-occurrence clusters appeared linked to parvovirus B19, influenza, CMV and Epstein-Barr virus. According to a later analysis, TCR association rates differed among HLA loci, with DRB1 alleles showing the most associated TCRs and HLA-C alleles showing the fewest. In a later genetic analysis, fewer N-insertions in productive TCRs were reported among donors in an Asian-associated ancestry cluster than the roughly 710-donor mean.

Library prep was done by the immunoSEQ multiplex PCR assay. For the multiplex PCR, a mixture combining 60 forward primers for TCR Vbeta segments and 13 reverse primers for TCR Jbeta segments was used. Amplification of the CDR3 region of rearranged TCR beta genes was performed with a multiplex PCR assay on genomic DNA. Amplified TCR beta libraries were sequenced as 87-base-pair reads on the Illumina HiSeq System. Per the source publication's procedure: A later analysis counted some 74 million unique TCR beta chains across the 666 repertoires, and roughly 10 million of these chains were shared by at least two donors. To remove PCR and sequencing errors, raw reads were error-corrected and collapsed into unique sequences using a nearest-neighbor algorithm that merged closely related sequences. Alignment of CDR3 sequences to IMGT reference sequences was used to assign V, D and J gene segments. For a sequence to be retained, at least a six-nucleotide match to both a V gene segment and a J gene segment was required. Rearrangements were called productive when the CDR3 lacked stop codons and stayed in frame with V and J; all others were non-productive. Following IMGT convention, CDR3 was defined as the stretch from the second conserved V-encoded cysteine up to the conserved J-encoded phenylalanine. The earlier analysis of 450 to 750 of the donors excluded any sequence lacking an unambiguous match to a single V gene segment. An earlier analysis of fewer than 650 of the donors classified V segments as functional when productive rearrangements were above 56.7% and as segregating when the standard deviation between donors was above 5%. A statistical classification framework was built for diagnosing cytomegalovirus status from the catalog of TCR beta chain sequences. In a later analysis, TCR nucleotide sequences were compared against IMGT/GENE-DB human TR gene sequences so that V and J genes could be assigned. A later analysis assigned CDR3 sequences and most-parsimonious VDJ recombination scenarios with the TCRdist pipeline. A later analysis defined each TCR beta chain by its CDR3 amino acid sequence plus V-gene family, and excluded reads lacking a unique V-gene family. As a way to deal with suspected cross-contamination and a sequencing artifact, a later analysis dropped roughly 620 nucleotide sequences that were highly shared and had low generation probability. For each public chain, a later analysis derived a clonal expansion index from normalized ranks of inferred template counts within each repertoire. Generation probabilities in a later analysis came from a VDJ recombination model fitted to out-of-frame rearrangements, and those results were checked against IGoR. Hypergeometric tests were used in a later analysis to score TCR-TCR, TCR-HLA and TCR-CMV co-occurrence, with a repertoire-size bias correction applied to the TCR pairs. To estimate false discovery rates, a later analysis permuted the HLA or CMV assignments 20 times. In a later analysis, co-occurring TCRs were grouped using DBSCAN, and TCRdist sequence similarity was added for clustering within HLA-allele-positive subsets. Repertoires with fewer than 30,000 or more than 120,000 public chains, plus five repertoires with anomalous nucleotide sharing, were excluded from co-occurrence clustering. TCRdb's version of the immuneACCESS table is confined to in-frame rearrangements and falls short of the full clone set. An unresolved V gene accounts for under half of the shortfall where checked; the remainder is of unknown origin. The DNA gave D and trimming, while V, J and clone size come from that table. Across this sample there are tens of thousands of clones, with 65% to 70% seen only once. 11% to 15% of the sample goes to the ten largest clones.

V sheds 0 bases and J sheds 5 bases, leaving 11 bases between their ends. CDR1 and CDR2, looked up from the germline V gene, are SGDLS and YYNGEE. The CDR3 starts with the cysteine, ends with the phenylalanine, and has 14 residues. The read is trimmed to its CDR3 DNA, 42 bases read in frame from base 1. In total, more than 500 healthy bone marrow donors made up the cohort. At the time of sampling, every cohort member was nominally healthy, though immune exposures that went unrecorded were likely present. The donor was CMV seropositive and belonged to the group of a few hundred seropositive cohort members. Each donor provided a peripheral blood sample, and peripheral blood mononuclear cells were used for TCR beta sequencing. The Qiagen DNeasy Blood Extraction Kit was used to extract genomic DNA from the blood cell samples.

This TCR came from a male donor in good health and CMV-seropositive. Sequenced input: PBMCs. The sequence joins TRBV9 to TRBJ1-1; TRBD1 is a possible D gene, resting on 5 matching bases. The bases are TGTGCCAGCAGCGTAGTTTGGGACTTTACTGAAGCTTTCTTT. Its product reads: CASSVVWDFTEAFF.